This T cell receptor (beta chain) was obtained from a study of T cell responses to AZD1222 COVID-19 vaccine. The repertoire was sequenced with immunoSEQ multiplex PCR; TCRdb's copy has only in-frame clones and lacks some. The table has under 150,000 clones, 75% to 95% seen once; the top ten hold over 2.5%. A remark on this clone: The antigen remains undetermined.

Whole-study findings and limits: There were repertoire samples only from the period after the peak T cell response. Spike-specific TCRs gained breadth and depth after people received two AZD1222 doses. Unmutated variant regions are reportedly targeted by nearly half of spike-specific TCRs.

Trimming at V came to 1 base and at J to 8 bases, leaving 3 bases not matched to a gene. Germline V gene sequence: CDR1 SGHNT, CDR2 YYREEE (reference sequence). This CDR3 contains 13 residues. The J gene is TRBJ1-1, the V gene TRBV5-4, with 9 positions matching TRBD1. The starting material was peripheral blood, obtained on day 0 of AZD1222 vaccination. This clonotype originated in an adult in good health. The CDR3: CASSLRTGVEAFF. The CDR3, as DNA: TGTGCCAGCAGCTTGAGGACAGGGGTAGAAGCTTTCTTT. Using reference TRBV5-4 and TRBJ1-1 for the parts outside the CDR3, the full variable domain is ETGVTQSPTHLIKTRGQQVTLRCSSQSGHNTVSWYQQALGQGPQFIFQYYREEENGRGNFPPRFSGLQFPNYSSELNVNALELDDSALYLCASSLRTGVEAFFGQGTRLTVV.